In this sample, the clone carrying this T cell receptor (beta chain) turned up a few times. What it binds is not known. The CDR3 runs 14 residues. The V end lost 5 bases, the J end lost 2 bases, and 9 bases lay between the germline ends. The data belong to a study of identical twins. Study-wide results and caveats: Reduced insertions were recorded for abundant cord blood beta clonotypes, with no such pattern in memory repertoires. Invariant MAIT and iNKT cells are populations that could partly confound zero-insertion analyses.

MiXCR was run by TCRdb on the 5' RACE reads, yielding one entry per CDR3 protein. The sample has some 730,000 distinct CDR3 sequences; 15% to 20% are singletons. This sample was also put to use in a study of T cells expressing NK-cell markers. That paper adds: Investigators obtained TCR beta repertoires from sorted CD3+CD56+NKG2C+, CD3+CD56+NKG2C- and CD3+CD56-NKG2C+ T cells. In 5 to 7 donors, dominant NKG2C+ clonotypes were about 1.0-7.0% of CD8+ T cells.

The chain carries TRBV12-3 or TRBV12-4 and TRBJ2-2; D call uncertain. Specimen: PBMCs. The sequence came from a woman aged 18-30 years in good health. The CDR3 here is CASSSLRNTGELFF. In nucleotides, the CDR3 is TGTGCCAGCAGTAGTTTGCGCAACACCGGGGAGCTGTTTTTT.